The rows below give T cell receptor beta chains drawn from one sample of a study of blood T cell repertoires in COVID-19. Sequenced by immunoSEQ multiplex PCR; TCRdb stores in-frame clones only, minus some. This table holds about 15,000 clones, roughly nine tenths found once. Sequencing input: peripheral blood. These receptors all come from a woman between 65 and 79 years old in a cohort sampled during active or convalescent COVID-19. Both conserved end residues are part of each CDR3. Part of the rows lack a size; the others show once, few, many or a class for expanded clones.

>TRBJ2-1|NA|TRBV10-1
CASIVAGNPYYNEQFF
>TRBJ1-3|few|TRBV3-1/TRBV3-2
CASSQAGSGNTIYF
>TRBJ2-1|once|TRBV29-1
CSVSPLAGGVYNEQFF
>TRBJ1-6|NA|TRBV5-1
CASSEQQGKNSPLHF
>TRBJ1-3|NA|TRBV5-1
CASRAENSGNTIYF
>TRBJ2-5|once|TRBV18
CASSPGQGKETQYF
>TRBJ2-7|NA|TRBV27
CASSLRTGVTATYEQYF
>TRBJ1-2|NA|TRBV7-9
CASSEGGYGYTF
>TRBJ2-3|NA|TRBV9
CASSADFFSSTDTQYF
>TRBJ1-2|NA|TRBV6-5
CASSYSRTESYTF
>TRBJ2-7|NA|TRBV2
CASSEAPAYEQYF
>TRBJ2-7|NA|TRBV4-3
CASSQQPGQSYEQYF
>TRBJ2-3|NA|TRBV5-1
CASSSPPGTSGGLSTDTQYF
>TRBJ2-2|few|TRBV29-1
CSVARGTGNTGELFF
>TRBJ2-2|NA|TRBV5-1
CASSLGQADTGELFF
>TRBJ1-5|NA|TRBV28
CASYDSFDQPQHF
>TRBJ2-7|NA|TRBV27
CASKLVTSGGEQYF
>TRBJ1-5|NA|TRBV21-1
CASAGGGKRDQPQHF
>TRBJ1-4|few|TRBV27
CASSSEGAEKLFF
>TRBJ2-7|once|TRBV27
CASRSFPTVSYEQYF
>TRBJ2-3|NA|TRBV6-6
CASSLSRGGSTDTQYF
>TRBJ1-3|NA|TRBV6-5
CASRALVGAGNTIYF